This passage covers 8 T cell receptor beta chains from one sample sequenced in a study of T cell responses to AZD1222 COVID-19 vaccine. Assay used: immunoSEQ multiplex PCR; TCRdb lists only in-frame clones, some missing. Among about 140,000 clones listed, approximately 91% were seen once. The starting material was peripheral blood, obtained on day 0 of AZD1222 vaccination. The receptors were sampled from an adult in good health.

The rearrangement links TRBV28 to TRBJ1-2, with 8 bases aligning to TRBD1. The CDR3 loop spans 11 amino acids. V lost 5 bases and J lost 11; bases outside the gene matches: 4. Germline V lookup: CDR1 MDHEN, CDR2 SYDVKM. The CDR3 DNA reads TGTGCCAGCAGTAGCAGACAGGGGTACACCTTC. Its protein is CASSSRQGYTF.

This clone has a single count. V and J are TRBV6-5 and TRBJ2-5; D not certain. The CDR3 runs 13 residues. V was pared by 5 bases and J by 9 bases, with 16 bases between. Germline values: CDR1 MNHEY, CDR2 SVGAGI. The CDR3 region is CASSPAPGWAQYF. The CDR3 DNA is TGTGCCAGCAGTCCTGCCCCGGGTTGGGCCCAGTACTTC.

The chain uses TRBV5-1 and TRBJ2-5, with D possibly being TRBD2 (5 bases). This CDR3 region has 13 residues. V was pared by 1 base and J by 5 bases, with 9 bases between. Germline-derived CDR1 and CDR2 are SGHRS and YFSETQ. CDR3 sequence: CASSLKRGETQYF. The CDR3, as DNA: TGCGCCAGCAGCTTGAAGCGCGGGGAGACCCAGTACTTC.

The J gene is TRBJ1-5, the V gene TRBV7-9, with D unclear. The CDR3 consists of 13 residues. V gave up 5 bases and J gave up 2 bases, with 7 bases separating them. CDR1 SEHNR and CDR2 FQNEAQ come from the germline V gene (reference sequence). CDR3 amino acids: CASSPDGNQPQHF. Written as DNA, the CDR3 is TGTGCCAGCAGCCCTGACGGCAATCAGCCCCAGCATTTT.

The V call is TRBV28, the J call TRBJ1-2, with 8 bases identical to TRBD1. Trimming removed 5 bases from V and 1 base from J; junction bases left unmatched: 6. The CDR3 sequence is 15 residues long. Per the germline V gene, CDR1 is MDHEN and CDR2 is SYDVKM. This CDR3 reads CASSRPGQGNYGYTF. The CDR3 region has the DNA TGTGCCAGCAGTCGACCCGGACAGGGTAACTATGGCTACACCTTC.

The rearrangement uses TRBV27 and TRBJ2-7; 8 bases line up with TRBD2. Germline-derived CDR1 and CDR2 are MNHEY and SMNVEV (reference sequence). V lost 8 bases and J lost 3; bases outside the gene matches: 9. The CDR3 is 14 residues long. The CDR3 region is CASSPLAGLYEQYF. CDR3 coding DNA: TGTGCCAGCTCGCCTCTAGCGGGCCTCTACGAGCAGTACTTC.

The chain combines TRBV6-5 with TRBJ1-2, with D perhaps TRBD1 (5 bases). Trimming left V 6 bases short and J 11 bases short, with 13 bases between. CDR3 size: 11 residues. The germline V gene encodes CDR1 MNHEY and CDR2 SVGAGI. CDR3 nucleotides: TGTGCCAGCAGAGGGACGGCGGGGTACACCTTC. It yields the protein CASRGTAGYTF.

As for this clone: The same CDR3 can be traced to other DNA sequences in this sample. The rearrangement joins TRBV18 to TRBJ2-3; the D is unclear. CDR3 length: 12 residues. Germline CDR1 is KGHSH and CDR2 is LQKENI. V lost 3 bases, J lost 1 base, and 2 bases lay in between. CDR3 residues: CASSPRTDTQYF. CDR3 DNA: TGTGCCAGCTCACCCCGCACAGATACGCAGTATTTT.